These 10 T cell receptor beta chains originate from one sample sequenced in a study of T cell responses to AZD1222 COVID-19 vaccine (dated by TCRdb to about 2021). The protocol used for the library was the immunoSEQ multiplex PCR assay. TCRdb limited this immuneACCESS table to in-frame rearrangements with V and J called. A share of clones is missing; checked studies link under half to unresolved V genes, and the rest is unexplained. This sample lists more than 150,000 clones; about 86% were detected once. The top ten clonotypes cover less than 0.55% of the sample. The sample's time point label, decoded: baseline before first vaccination. The sequences come from peripheral blood, collected on day 0 of AZD1222 vaccination. The receptor source for this set is an adult in good health.

This chain uses TRBV7-9 with TRBJ1-1; no clear D gene. This CDR3 spans 11 amino acids. V was pared by 6 bases and J by 0 bases, with 2 bases between. Germline lookup yields CDR1 SEHNR and CDR2 FQNEAQ (reference sequence). The CDR3 coding sequence is TGTGCCAGCAGGCTGAACACTGAAGCTTTCTTT. This encodes CASRLNTEAFF.

The rearrangement joins TRBV20-1 to TRBJ1-2; the D gene is possibly TRBD1 (6 bases). Trimming stripped 3 bases from V and 4 bases from J, with 12 bases between. Germline-derived CDR1 and CDR2 are DFQATT and SNEGSKA (reference sequence). The CDR3 loop spans 13 amino acids. CDR3 protein: CSASTGTSYGYTF. The CDR3, as DNA: TGCAGTGCTAGTACCGGGACAAGCTATGGCTACACCTTC.

The chain uses TRBV9 and TRBJ2-2; D might be TRBD2 (5 bases). CDR3 size: 15 residues. Germline values: CDR1 SGDLS, CDR2 YYNGEE. V was clipped by 3 bases and J by 4 bases, with 13 bases between them. CDR3 region: CASSETVAGTGELFF. Here the CDR3 DNA reads TGTGCCAGCAGCGAAACAGTGGCGGGCACCGGGGAGCTGTTTTTT.

This clone has more than one count but fewer than ten. The rearrangement joins TRBV7-2 to TRBJ2-5; D not certain. CDR3 length equals 11 residues. Trimming pared 5 bases from V and 1 base from J, leaving 2 bases between. CDR1 is SGHTA, CDR2 FQGNSA, per germline. The CDR3 region has the DNA TGTGCCAGCAGCGTCCAAGAGACCCAGTACTTC. It yields the protein CASSVQETQYF.

The chain employs TRBV6-5 and TRBJ1-2; 7 bases match TRBD1. The germline V gene has CDR1 MNHEY and CDR2 SVGAGI. The V and J ends lost 6 bases and 0 bases, in that order; junction bases with no gene match: 7. This CDR3 spans 15 amino acids. This chain's CDR3 is CASRSGQTSNYGYTF. The CDR3 DNA reads TGTGCCAGCAGGTCGGGACAGACTTCTAACTATGGCTACACCTTC.

The chain has TRBV9 and TRBJ2-5, with a possible D match to TRBD1 (5 bases). Germline CDR1 and CDR2: SGDLS and YYNGEE. The ends were cut back, 0 bases at V and 0 bases at J, with 6 bases in the middle. The CDR3 length is 14 residues. CDR3 nucleotides: TGTGCCAGCAGCGTAGCAGGGTACCAAGAGACCCAGTACTTC. Protein product: CASSVAGYQETQYF. Complete variable domain (other parts from reference TRBV9 and TRBJ2-5): DSGVTQTPKHLITATGQRVTLRCSPRSGDLSVYWYQQSLDQGLQFLIQYYNGEERAKGNILERFSAQQFPDLHSELNLSSLELGDSALYFCASSVAGYQETQYFGPGTRLLVL.

The chain has TRBV7-2 and TRBJ1-1; D gene unclear. Germline V lookup: CDR1 SGHTA, CDR2 FQGNSA. Trimming stripped 5 bases from V and 1 base from J, with 8 bases between. The CDR3 is 13 amino acids. CDR3 DNA: TGTGCCAGCAGCCAGCCGAGGAACACTGAAGCTTTCTTT. Translation: CASSQPRNTEAFF.

The J gene is TRBJ2-7, the V gene TRBV27; D is uncertain. Germline CDR1 and CDR2: MNHEY and SMNVEV (reference sequence). Trimming left V 5 bases short and J 0 bases short, with 2 bases between. The CDR3 has 11 residues. The DNA for the CDR3 is TGTGCCAGCAGTACCTCCTACGAGCAGTACTTC. This encodes CASSTSYEQYF.

The chain couples TRBV9 to TRBJ2-5; TRBD2 aligns across 8 bases. Germline trimming cut 3 bases from V and 5 bases from J; bases unmatched to any gene: 6. This CDR3 is built from 14 residues. Germline V gene lookup returns CDR1 SGDLS and CDR2 YYNGEE. This CDR3 is CASSGLGLEETQYF. CDR3 DNA sequence: TGTGCCAGCAGCGGACTGGGACTAGAGGAGACCCAGTACTTC.

The chain combines TRBV5-1 with TRBJ2-7, with a weak D call TRBD2 (5 bases). V was shortened by 4 bases and J by 3 bases, with 11 bases between the two germline ends. Germline CDR1 and CDR2: SGHRS and YFSETQ. CDR3 size: 13 residues. The CDR3 nucleotides read TGCGCCAGCAGCCTCGGGGAGAACTACGAGCAGTACTTC. Protein product: CASSLGENYEQYF.